Shown below are 28 T cell receptor beta chains from a single sample sequenced in a study of control samples from healthy donors and cancer patients (dated by TCRdb to the early 2020s). To prepare the library, the immunoSEQ multiplex PCR assay was applied. Entries here come from immuneACCESS through TCRdb and include only in-frame sequences with V and J called. Some clones fail to appear in such tables; in the studies checked, an unresolved V gene covers under half of the shortfall, and the cause of the remainder is unknown. The sample table shows about 170,000 clones, and almost 90% are seen once. 4.5% to 6% of the sample comes from the top ten. Sequenced input: blood. The receptors shown here come from a woman younger than 45 in good health.

The chain joins TRBV2 to TRBJ1-2, with 7 bases fitting TRBD1. The CDR3 totals 14 residues. V shed 6 bases and J 4 bases; nucleotides not matched to a gene: 8. Germline lookup yields CDR1 SNHLY and CDR2 FYNNEI. The CDR3 protein is CASSEGQLGYGYTF. Written as DNA, the CDR3 is TGTGCCAGCAGCGAGGGACAGCTAGGCTATGGCTACACCTTC. Combining the CDR3 with reference TRBV2 and TRBJ1-2 gives the whole variable domain EPEVTQTPSHQVTQMGQEVILRCVPISNHLYFYWYRQILGQKVEFLVSFYNNEISEKSEIFDDQFSVERPDGSNFTLKIRSTKLEDSAMYFCASSEGQLGYGYTFGSGTRLTVV.

The chain employs TRBV11-2 and TRBJ1-1; D uncertain. With 6 bases removed from V and 0 bases from J, the gap between germline ends came to 8 bases. The CDR3 sequence is 13 residues long. The germline CDR1 and CDR2 sequences are SGHAT and FQNNGV. The CDR3 DNA reads as TGTGCCAGCAGAACAGTATTGAACACTGAAGCTTTCTTT. As protein: CASRTVLNTEAFF.

V is TRBV4-1 and J is TRBJ2-7; D is ambiguous. Per germline, CDR1 MGHRA and CDR2 YSYEKL. Between the trimmed V and J ends, which lost 1 base and 1 base, there was a span of 11 bases. This CDR3 comprises 15 residues. The CDR3 DNA reads TGCGCCAGCAGCCAAGGGCACTCCTCATCCTACGAGCAGTACTTC. Translating it yields CASSQGHSSSYEQYF.

V usage is TRBV2 and J usage is TRBJ1-2; TRBD1 matches at 10 bases. The V gene's germline CDR1 is SNHLY and CDR2 FYNNEI. Unmatched junction bases numbered 12, after V lost 6 bases and J lost 8 bases. CDR3 size: 15 residues. CDR3 amino acids: CASRKTGGDWRGYTF. The DNA of the CDR3 is TGTGCCAGCAGGAAGACAGGGGGCGACTGGCGGGGCTACACCTTC.

The chain recombines TRBV2 with TRBJ2-5; D might be TRBD2 (6 bases). Deletions cut 6 bases from V and 3 bases from J, with 17 bases between. The CDR3 totals 15 residues. Per germline, CDR1 SNHLY and CDR2 FYNNEI. The CDR3 spells CASRPGGRLKETQYF. CDR3 in DNA: TGTGCCAGCAGACCCGGGGGTCGGCTAAAAGAGACCCAGTACTTC.

CDR3 sequence: CASSPQGVVNTEAFF. The CDR3 DNA sequence: TGTGCCAGCAGCCCCCAGGGGGTAGTGAACACTGAAGCTTTCTTT. The chain uses TRBV7-9 and TRBJ1-1; 7 nucleotides line up with TRBD1. The CDR3 is 15 residues long. CDR1 and CDR2 from the germline V gene are SEHNR and FQNEAQ (reference sequence). The V and J ends lost 5 bases and 0 bases, in that order; junction bases with no gene match: 6.

The chain has TRBV27 and TRBJ1-3; D possibly corresponds to TRBD1 (6 bases). The V end was cut by 5 bases, the J end by 4 bases, with 18 bases between. Germline-derived CDR1 and CDR2 are MNHEY and SMNVEV (reference sequence). The CDR3 has 16 residues. The CDR3 bases are TGTGCCAGCAGTCGAGGGGGGGGGACTGGAGGAAACACCATATATTTT. As protein: CASSRGGGTGGNTIYF.

V and J are TRBV27 and TRBJ2-4, with 9 positions matching TRBD1. CDR1 MNHEY and CDR2 SMNVEV come from the germline V gene (reference sequence). The trim removed 5 bases at V and 2 bases at J, leaving 7 bases unmatched. The CDR3 runs 16 residues. The CDR3 coding sequence is TGTGCCAGCAGTCCAGGGACAGGGTCGTCCAAAAACATTCAGTACTTC. Translation gives CASSPGTGSSKNIQYF.

The genes are TRBV14 and TRBJ1-1; no definite D call. V was trimmed by 4 bases and J by 3 bases, leaving 15 bases between them. Germline V lookup: CDR1 SGHDN, CDR2 FVKESK. The CDR3 is 15 residues long. As DNA, the CDR3 is TGTGCCAGCAGCCTAGATGAGTGGTCACACACTGAAGCTTTCTTT. Translation: CASSLDEWSHTEAFF.

The genes are TRBV6-5 and TRBJ1-3; D unresolved. V was clipped by 6 bases and J by 2 bases, with 11 bases between them. This CDR3 has 14 residues. CDR1 is MNHEY and CDR2 is SVGAGI in the germline V gene. DNA of the CDR3: TGTGCCAGCAGCCCCTCGGTGACTGGAAACACCATATATTTT. This encodes CASSPSVTGNTIYF.

The J gene is TRBJ1-4, the V gene TRBV19; D possibly corresponds to TRBD1 (6 bases). The CDR3 contains 19 residues. Per germline, CDR1 LNHDA and CDR2 SQIVND (reference sequence). V gave up 7 bases and J gave up 0 bases, with 24 bases separating them. The CDR3 region has the DNA TGTGCCAGTACCAGGCGGGGAGGACAGACCACAGCAACTAATGAAAAACTGTTTTTT. It specifies CASTRRGGQTTATNEKLFF.

This chain uses TRBV19 with TRBJ2-1; D unresolved. The CDR3 is made up of 13 amino acids. Germline CDR1 reads LNHDA; CDR2 reads SQIVND (reference sequence). The V end was cut by 3 bases, the J end by 6 bases, with 9 bases between. CDR3 coding DNA: TGTGCCAGTAGTATGGGCAGGATCAATGAGCAGTTCTTC. This translates into CASSMGRINEQFF.

This chain connects TRBV19 to TRBJ1-4; 7 bases agree with TRBD1. The CDR3 spans 13 residues. V shed 8 bases and J 4 bases; nucleotides not matched to a gene: 4. CDR1 LNHDA and CDR2 SQIVND come from the germline V gene (reference sequence). The CDR3 coding sequence is TGTGCCAGTGGGGACAGAGATAATGAAAAACTGTTTTTT. Amino acid sequence: CASGDRDNEKLFF.

The chain has TRBV11-3 and TRBJ2-2; no definite D call. With 5 bases removed from V and 2 bases from J, the gap between germline ends came to 9 bases. The CDR3 consists of 14 residues. Germline assignment: CDR1 SGHNT and CDR2 YENEEA. The chain's CDR3 is CASSPRANTGELFF. Written as DNA, the CDR3 is TGTGCCAGCAGCCCAAGGGCCAACACCGGGGAGCTGTTTTTT.

The chain couples TRBV5-1 to TRBJ1-1, with TRBD1 identical over 7 bases. V was pared by 0 bases and J by 0 bases, with 2 bases of the junction left unmatched. Per germline, CDR1 SGHRS and CDR2 YFSETQ. This CDR3 is built from 15 residues. The CDR3 DNA reads as TGCGCCAGCAGCTTGGTCGGGACAGTGAACACTGAAGCTTTCTTT. Encoded protein: CASSLVGTVNTEAFF.

This clone has just one count. The chain carries TRBV19 and TRBJ2-6, with a possible D match to TRBD1 (5 bases). The CDR3 extends over 19 amino acids. Trimming cost V 8 bases and J 0 bases, with 23 bases left between them. Looked up from germline, CDR1 is LNHDA and CDR2 is SQIVND (reference sequence). CDR3 sequence: CASHPRVADTFSGANVLTF. The CDR3 coding sequence is TGTGCCAGTCATCCTCGGGTGGCGGACACCTTCTCTGGGGCCAACGTCCTGACTTTC.

The chain is built from TRBV20-1 and TRBJ2-4; 9 nucleotides agree with TRBD2. Germline V gives CDR1 DFQATT, CDR2 SNEGSKA (reference sequence). The CDR3 has 11 amino acids. J gave up 8 bases and V 6 bases, and 2 bases lay outside the gene matches. The CDR3 DNA reads TGCAGTGCATTAGCGGGAGACATTCAGTACTTC. Amino acids: CSALAGDIQYF.

The V call is TRBV10-3, the J call TRBJ2-7; D ambiguous. Germline assignment: CDR1 ENHRY and CDR2 SYGVKD. The CDR3 covers 13 residues. V gave up 10 bases and J gave up 4 bases, with 17 bases separating them. This CDR3 reads CATQHRIVYEQYF. DNA for the CDR3: TGTGCCACCCAACATAGAATCGTTTACGAGCAGTACTTC.

The genes are TRBV9 and TRBJ1-2; D possibly corresponds to TRBD1 (5 bases). This CDR3 is built from 19 residues. The V end lost 4 bases, the J end lost 2 bases, and 27 bases lay between the germline ends. CDR1 and CDR2 (germline): SGDLS, YYNGEE. The CDR3 DNA is TGTGCCAGCAGCCCCCGACCGGACATCGTTCCATCATCCAACTATGGCTACACCTTC. It translates to CASSPRPDIVPSSNYGYTF.

The chain recombines TRBV3-1 (or the pseudogene TRBV3-2) with TRBJ2-2; D gene unclear. The germline V gene encodes CDR1 LGHDT and CDR2 YNNKEL (reference sequence). The CDR3 sequence is 13 residues long. Deletions cut 3 bases from V and 6 bases from J, with 8 bases between. CDR3 region: CASSHEPPGELFF. The CDR3 nucleotides are TGTGCCAGCAGCCATGAACCACCCGGGGAGCTGTTTTTT.

This chain links TRBV2 with TRBJ2-1; the D gene could be TRBD1 or TRBD2 (7 bases each). CDR1 SNHLY and CDR2 FYNNEI come from the germline V gene. The CDR3 runs to 15 residues. The V gene lost 6 bases and the J gene lost 1 base, with 13 bases spanning the gap. Here the CDR3 reads CASRDQGGSYNEQFF. The CDR3 DNA reads TGTGCCAGCAGGGATCAGGGGGGGTCCTACAATGAGCAGTTCTTC.

The CDR3 here is CASSSNLADLTDTQYF. The DNA for the CDR3 is TGTGCCAGCAGTTCGAATCTAGCGGACCTCACAGATACGCAGTATTTT. The chain carries TRBV28 and TRBJ2-3; 7 bases agree with TRBD2. V dropped 4 bases and J dropped 2; count of bases not matched to a gene: 9. This CDR3 contains 16 residues. Germline CDR1 is MDHEN and CDR2 is SYDVKM.

This clone was recorded once. The chain links TRBV20-1 to TRBJ2-1; perhaps TRBD2 as D (6 bases). V shed 3 bases and J shed 3 bases, with 18 bases lying between them. Germline lookup yields CDR1 DFQATT and CDR2 SNEGSKA (reference sequence). CDR3 length: 16 residues. CDR3 nucleotides: TGCAGTGCTAGTGGCTCCCCGGGAGAACTCTACAATGAGCAGTTCTTC. Amino acids: CSASGSPGELYNEQFF.

The chain uses TRBV7-2 and TRBJ2-1; D perhaps matches TRBD2 (6 bases). The CDR3 runs to 14 residues. Deletions cut 8 bases from V and 8 bases from J, with 19 bases between. Germline CDR1 and CDR2: SGHTA and FQGNSA. CDR3 sequence (DNA): TGTGCCAGCGACGGGAGTCCCCTGGGGCATGAGCAGTTCTTC. Translating it yields CASDGSPLGHEQFF.

This clone turned up a few times. The chain carries TRBV5-8 and TRBJ2-7; D is ambiguous. In germline, CDR1 is SGHTS, CDR2 YDEGEE. This CDR3 contains 12 residues. V was clipped by 0 bases and J by 3 bases, with 4 bases between them. The CDR3 region is CASSLEGYEQYF. CDR3 DNA sequence: TGTGCCAGCAGCTTGGAAGGCTACGAGCAGTACTTC.

V usage is TRBV24-1 and J usage is TRBJ1-3; TRBD1 agrees at 7 bases. Germline V gene sequence: CDR1 KGHDR, CDR2 SFDVKD. The trim removed 5 bases at V and 4 bases at J, leaving 4 bases unmatched. CDR3 length equals 14 residues. CDR3 sequence: CATSAGTDGNTIYF. CDR3 in DNA: TGTGCCACCAGTGCCGGGACAGACGGAAACACCATATATTTT.

This chain uses TRBV9 with TRBJ2-3, with D maybe TRBD2 (7 bases). V lost 0 bases, J lost 7 bases, and 24 bases lay in between. Germline CDR1 is SGDLS and CDR2 is YYNGEE. The CDR3 extends over 18 amino acids. CDR3 in DNA: TGTGCCAGCAGCGTAGCTAGGGGGGCGGGAGTTTCCGGTAATACGCAGTATTTT. Protein product: CASSVARGAGVSGNTQYF.

The genes are TRBV5-1 and TRBJ2-5, with 9 bases aligning to TRBD1. Germline trimming cut 0 bases from V and 6 bases from J; bases unmatched to any gene: 6. This CDR3 has 15 amino acids. CDR1 and CDR2 from the germline V gene are SGHRS and YFSETQ. CDR3 in amino acids: CASSLGTGASQTQYF. The DNA for the CDR3 is TGCGCCAGCAGCTTGGGGACAGGGGCGAGCCAGACCCAGTACTTC.